These T cell receptor beta chains were read from a single sample in a study of blood T cell repertoires in COVID-19. Sequencing used immunoSEQ multiplex PCR; TCRdb keeps in-frame clones, though not all of them. Among about 170,000 clones listed, approximately 90% were seen once. The sample was peripheral blood. The receptor set was obtained from a woman older than 75 in a cohort sampled during active or convalescent COVID-19. Both conserved end residues are trimmed from each CDR3.

J gene	V gene	CDR3 protein
TRBJ2-5	TRBV27	ASPPLTDQETQY
TRBJ2-1	TRBV27	ASSSGLRAWDEQF
TRBJ2-3	TRBV19	ASSIGGGRRQRGTDTQY
TRBJ2-1	TRBV6-2/TRBV6-3	ASSRQLTGYNEQF
TRBJ2-1	TRBV12-3/TRBV12-4	ASTTSGGPPGL
TRBJ1-1	TRBV18	ASSENHQGAASTEAF
TRBJ1-6	TRBV4-1	ASSQGQGSNSPLH
TRBJ2-7	TRBV29-1	SVEWAGATYEQY
TRBJ1-3	TRBV27	ASSLSQGFGNTIY
TRBJ1-1	TRBV29-1	SVGRRGSAEAF
TRBJ1-2	TRBV6-5	ASSSSTGNGYT
TRBJ1-1	TRBV11-3	ASSLGQDTEAF
TRBJ2-4	TRBV7-9	ASSSTTGTDIQY
TRBJ2-3	TRBV30	AWSVREMGTQY
TRBJ2-1	TRBV30	AWSTAGLPQGQF